This T cell receptor beta chain appears in the sequencing data of a study of T cells in Graves' hyperthyroidism and ophthalmopathy. Study-wide results and limits: Most clonotypes expanded in thyroid above 0.001 were likewise present in blood. The model identified upcoming ophthalmopathy a median approximately six months ahead of onset.

This clonotype was counted between two and nine times. Its target is unknown. These patients, aged 18 to 65, had recently diagnosed hyperthyroidism lasting under 2 months. The diagnostic basis comprised clinical symptoms, serum thyroxine and TRAb, thyroid ultrasound and orbital computed tomography. Amplified regions were TCR beta CDR3 sequences from RNA transcripts. In the first-round RT-PCR of the TCR CDR3, the HTBI primer set was used. TCRdb reanalysed the multiplex PCR reads using MiXCR and keeps one entry per CDR3 protein. This repertoire shows a few hundred thousand distinct CDR3 sequences, approximately 20% found once; its top ten account for about 45%. The receptor was derived from a middle-aged man with Graves' hyperthyroidism. The sequencing input was blood.

The CDR3: CASSLSFDGNSNQPQHF. For the CDR3, the DNA is TGTGCCAGCAGCTTATCTTTCGACGGAAATAGCAATCAGCCCCAGCATTTT. V usage is TRBV7-2 and J usage is TRBJ1-5; no clear D gene. Trimming pared 2 bases from V and 0 bases from J, leaving 14 bases between. Germline lookup yields CDR1 SGHTA and CDR2 FQGNSA. The CDR3 extends over 17 amino acids.